This T cell receptor (beta chain) stems from a study of OX40 agonist ivuxolimab in advanced cancers. Study context: Previous treatment with anti-PD-1, anti-PD-L1 or anti-CTLA-4 therapy was allowed; less than 45% had received some. Three patients, one with hepatocellular carcinoma and two with cutaneous melanoma, achieved partial responses.

Autoimmune disease history or systemic immunosuppression excluded patients. Concerning this clone itself: What it binds is unknown.

The data were produced by immunoSEQ multiplex PCR, yet TCRdb's version contains in-frame clones alone and is incomplete. The table lists tens of thousands of clones, about nine tenths of them singletons, with 0.5% to 0.55% in the top ten. Findings of the study overall: Some nonresponders likewise displayed low normalized T-cell clonal expansion.

In germline, CDR1 is SGHRS, CDR2 YFSETQ. This CDR3 has 16 residues. Trimming cost V 1 base and J 6 bases; bases outside gene matches: 9. Sequencing was performed on CD4+ or CD8+ T cells sorted from blood, taken in a trial of the OX40 agonist ivuxolimab. The sequence came from an adult with an advanced solid tumor such as melanoma, head and neck, liver or kidney cancer. V gene TRBV5-1 combines with J gene TRBJ2-2, with TRBD2 matching over 7 bases. The CDR3 DNA reads as TGCGCCAGCAGCTTGCTGGGCGGGAGTCTCGCCGGGGAGCTGTTTTTT. Its translation is CASSLLGGSLAGELFF. The full variable domain, with the rest looked up from reference TRBV5-1 and TRBJ2-2, is KAGVTQTPRYLIKTRGQQVTLSCSPISGHRSVSWYQQTPGQGLQFLFEYFSETQRNKGNFPGRFSGRQFSNSRSEMNVSTLELGDSALYLCASSLLGGSLAGELFFGEGSRLTVL.